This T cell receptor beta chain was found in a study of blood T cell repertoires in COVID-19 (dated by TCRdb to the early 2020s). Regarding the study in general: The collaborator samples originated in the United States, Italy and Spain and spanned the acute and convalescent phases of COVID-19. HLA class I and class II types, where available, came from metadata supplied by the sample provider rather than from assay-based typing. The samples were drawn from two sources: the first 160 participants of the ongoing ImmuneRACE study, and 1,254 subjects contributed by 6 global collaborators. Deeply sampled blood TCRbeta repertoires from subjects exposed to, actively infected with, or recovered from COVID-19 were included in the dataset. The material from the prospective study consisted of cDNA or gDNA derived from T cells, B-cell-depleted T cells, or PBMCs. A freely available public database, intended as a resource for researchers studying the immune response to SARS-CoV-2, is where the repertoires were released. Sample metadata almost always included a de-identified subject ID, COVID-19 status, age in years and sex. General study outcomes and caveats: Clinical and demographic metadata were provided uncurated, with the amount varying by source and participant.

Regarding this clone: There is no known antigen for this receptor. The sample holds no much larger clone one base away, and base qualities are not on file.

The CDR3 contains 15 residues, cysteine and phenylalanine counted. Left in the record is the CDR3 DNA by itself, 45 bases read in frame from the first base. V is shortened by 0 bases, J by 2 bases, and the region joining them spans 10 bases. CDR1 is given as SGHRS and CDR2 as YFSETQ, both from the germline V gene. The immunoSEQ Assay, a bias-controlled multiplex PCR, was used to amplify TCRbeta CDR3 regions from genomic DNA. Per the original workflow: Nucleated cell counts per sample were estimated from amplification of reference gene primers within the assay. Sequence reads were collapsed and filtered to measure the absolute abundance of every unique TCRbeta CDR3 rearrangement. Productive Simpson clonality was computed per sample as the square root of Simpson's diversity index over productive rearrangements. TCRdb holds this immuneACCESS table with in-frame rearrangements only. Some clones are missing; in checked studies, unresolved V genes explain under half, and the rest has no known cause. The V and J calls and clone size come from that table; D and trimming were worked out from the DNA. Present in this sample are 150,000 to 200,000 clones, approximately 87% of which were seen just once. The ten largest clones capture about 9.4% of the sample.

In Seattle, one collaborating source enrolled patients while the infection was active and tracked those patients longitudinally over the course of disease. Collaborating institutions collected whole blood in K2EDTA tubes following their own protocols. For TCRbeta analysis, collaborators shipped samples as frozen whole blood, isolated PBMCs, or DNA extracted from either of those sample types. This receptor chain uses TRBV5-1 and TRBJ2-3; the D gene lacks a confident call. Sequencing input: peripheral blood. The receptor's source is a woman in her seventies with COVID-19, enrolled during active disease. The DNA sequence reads TGCGCCAGCAGCTTGGCCACGGTGAACACAGATACGCAGTATTTT. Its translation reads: CASSLATVNTDTQYF.